Each of the 31 T cell receptor beta chains below was sequenced from the same sample in a study of blood T cell repertoires in COVID-19. Using immunoSEQ multiplex PCR, the repertoire was profiled, and TCRdb retains in-frame clones only, with some absent. The sample lists some 250,000 clones; roughly 86% were seen once. The sample was peripheral blood. These receptors were collected from a woman in her twenties or thirties who had recovered from COVID-19.

This clone was observed a few times. The chain joins TRBV6-6 to TRBJ1-3, with TRBD1 identical over 7 bases. The CDR3 totals 13 residues. Germline values: CDR1 MNHNY, CDR2 SVGAGI (reference sequence). The ends lost 5 bases at V and 5 bases at J; junction bases unmatched: 3. The CDR3 here is CASSVQGRNTIYF. CDR3 coding DNA: TGTGCCAGCAGTGTACAGGGGAGAAACACCATATATTTT.

The count of this clone is one. The genes are TRBV19 and TRBJ1-2; D is possibly TRBD1 (6 bases). The germline V gene has CDR1 LNHDA and CDR2 SQIVND (reference sequence). Between the trimmed V and J ends, which lost 7 bases and 5 bases, there was a span of 14 bases. There are 13 residues in the CDR3. In nucleotides, the CDR3 is TGTGCCAGTACTCTTGACAGGAATTATGGCTACACCTTC. It encodes CASTLDRNYGYTF.

The V and J genes are TRBV11-2 and TRBJ1-1; 8 bases match TRBD1. Trimming at V came to 5 bases and at J to 4 bases, leaving 6 bases not matched to a gene. The CDR3 has 14 residues. Per germline, CDR1 SGHAT and CDR2 FQNNGV. CDR3 coding DNA: TGTGCCAGCAGCCAGGACAGGGACGGCACTGAAGCTTTCTTT. Translating gives CASSQDRDGTEAFF. The whole variable domain, filled in from reference TRBV11-2 and TRBJ1-1, reads EAGVAQSPRYKIIEKRQSVAFWCNPISGHATLYWYQQILGQGPKLLIQFQNNGVVDDSQLPKDRFSAERLKGVDSTLKIQPAKLEDSAVYLCASSQDRDGTEAFFGQGTRLTVV.

The rearrangement uses TRBV3-1 (or the pseudogene TRBV3-2) and TRBJ2-3; D is unresolved. Germline CDR1 LGHDT, CDR2 YNNKEL (reference sequence). The CDR3 contains 16 residues. V dropped 4 bases and J dropped 2 bases, with 16 bases sitting between them. The CDR3 DNA reads TGTGCCAGCAGCCCCCGCCAGAACGAAAACACAGATACGCAGTATTTT. This codes for CASSPRQNENTDTQYF.

The rearrangement joins TRBV29-1 to TRBJ2-1; 9 bases are a match to TRBD2. Germline CDR1 SQVTM, CDR2 ANQGSEA. The V and J ends lost 5 bases and 4 bases, in that order; junction bases with no gene match: 12. The CDR3 runs 16 residues. The DNA of the CDR3 is TGCAGCGTTTCCCCCATTGCTAGCGGGGTATACAATGAGCAGTTCTTC. Its protein product is CSVSPIASGVYNEQFF.

The chain employs TRBV6-5 and TRBJ2-1, with 9 bases lining up with TRBD1. CDR3 size: 14 residues. The V and J ends lost 6 bases and 8 bases, in that order; junction bases with no gene match: 8. The germline V gene has CDR1 MNHEY and CDR2 SVGAGI. The CDR3 nucleotides are TGTGCCAGCAGGAACCGGGACAGGGTCGATGAGCAGTTCTTC. Residues: CASRNRDRVDEQFF.

The chain links TRBV27 to TRBJ1-5; a weak D match, TRBD1 (5 bases). This CDR3 spans 12 amino acids. V lost 2 bases to trimming and J lost 6 bases, with 5 bases between them. Per germline, CDR1 MNHEY and CDR2 SMNVEV (reference sequence). This CDR3 is CASSLRGQPQHF. CDR3 nucleotide sequence: TGTGCCAGCAGTTTAAGGGGTCAGCCCCAGCATTTT.

This chain links TRBV19 with TRBJ2-7; 8 positions agree with TRBD1. The CDR3 is 14 amino acids. Trimming took 4 bases from V and 1 from J; bases not matched to a gene: 3. Germline CDR1 is LNHDA and CDR2 is SQIVND (reference sequence). CDR3 bases: TGTGCCAGTAGTACCGGGACAGGTTCCTACGAGCAGTACTTC. Translated: CASSTGTGSYEQYF.

The chain combines TRBV24-1 with TRBJ2-1; TRBD2 matches at 9 bases. The CDR3 loop spans 14 amino acids. CDR1 and CDR2 from the germline V gene are KGHDR and SFDVKD. V trimming: 5 bases; J trimming: 5 bases; junction bases outside the gene matches: 3. The CDR3 DNA sequence: TGTGCCACCAGTGTGGCGGGGGGGGACAATGAGCAGTTCTTC. Amino acid sequence: CATSVAGGDNEQFF.

The rearrangement joins TRBV19 to TRBJ1-4; D remains unclear. V lost 7 bases to trimming and J lost 0 bases, with 15 bases between them. The CDR3 has 16 amino acids. The germline CDR1 and CDR2 sequences are LNHDA and SQIVND (reference sequence). The CDR3 region is CASTAKETATNEKLFF. The CDR3 DNA sequence: TGTGCCAGTACCGCGAAAGAAACCGCAACTAATGAAAAACTGTTTTTT.

The V and J genes are TRBV24-1 and TRBJ1-1; D gene unclear. Per germline, CDR1 KGHDR and CDR2 SFDVKD. The V end lost 4 bases, the J end lost 9 bases, and 11 bases lay between the germline ends. This CDR3 region has 12 residues. The CDR3 coding sequence is TGTGCCACCAGTGACGGCGGGCCCAAAGCTTTCTTT. The encoded protein is CATSDGGPKAFF.

V is TRBV6-5 and J is TRBJ1-1; TRBD1 agrees at 8 bases. This CDR3 spans 13 amino acids. J gave up 11 bases and V 1 base, and 6 bases lay outside the gene matches. From germline, CDR1 is MNHEY and CDR2 SVGAGI. The CDR3 DNA reads TGTGCCAGCAGTTACTTGGACAGGGCTGGGGCTTTCTTT. This codes for CASSYLDRAGAFF.

The J gene is TRBJ1-6, the V gene TRBV6-5; tentative D call: TRBD1 (5 bases). CDR1 is MNHEY and CDR2 is SVGAGI in the germline V gene. The CDR3 has 15 residues. Trimming removed 7 bases at V and 4 bases at J, with 14 bases between. CDR3 nucleotides: TGTGCCAGCACCAAAGGGGCCCCGTATAATTCACCCCTCCACTTT. Translated, it gives CASTKGAPYNSPLHF.

This chain joins TRBV10-3 and TRBJ2-3; TRBD1 might be the D (6 bases). This CDR3 spans 16 amino acids. Trimming removed 3 bases at V and 0 bases at J, with 13 bases between. Germline V gene lookup returns CDR1 ENHRY and CDR2 SYGVKD. The DNA of the CDR3 is TGTGCCATCAGTGATAGGGGGTTGGGGAGCACAGATACGCAGTATTTT. Its translation is CAISDRGLGSTDTQYF.

V and J are TRBV5-1 and TRBJ2-7, with 8 bases lining up with TRBD1. Trimming at V came to 0 bases and at J to 0 bases, leaving 2 bases not matched to a gene. This CDR3 comprises 15 residues. The germline V gene has CDR1 SGHRS and CDR2 YFSETQ. The DNA of the CDR3 is TGCGCCAGCAGCTTGGAGGGGACAGGCTCCTACGAGCAGTACTTC. Protein sequence: CASSLEGTGSYEQYF.

The chain recombines TRBV5-1 with TRBJ2-3; the match to TRBD2 covers 14 bases. Per the germline V gene, CDR1 is SGHRS and CDR2 is YFSETQ. There are 17 residues in the CDR3. J lost 3 bases, V lost 4 bases, and 7 bases had no gene match. The CDR3 nucleotides read TGCGCCAGCAGCCCCGGACTAGCGGGGGGAAGTACAGATACGCAGTATTTT. The encoded protein is CASSPGLAGGSTDTQYF.

The chain joins TRBV7-9 to TRBJ1-1; 7 positions agree with TRBD1. Looked up from germline, CDR1 is SEHNR and CDR2 is FQNEAQ (reference sequence). The V gene end was trimmed by 8 bases and the J gene end by 5 bases; junction bases not matched to a gene: 11. The CDR3 is 14 residues long. For the CDR3, the DNA is TGTGCCAGCGGGAGGTCGACAGGGCCGACTGAAGCTTTCTTT. Amino acids: CASGRSTGPTEAFF.

J is TRBJ2-2 and V is TRBV7-2; D is undetermined. Deletions cut 5 bases from V and 6 bases from J, with 7 bases between. CDR3 size: 12 residues. Germline V gene sequence: CDR1 SGHTA, CDR2 FQGNSA. The CDR3 protein is CASSGDAGELFF. Written as DNA, the CDR3 is TGTGCCAGCAGCGGAGACGCCGGGGAGCTGTTTTTT.

The chain couples TRBV7-9 to TRBJ1-1; possible D gene TRBD1, 5 bases. The CDR3 is 14 residues long. V lost 1 base, J lost 3 bases, and 9 bases lay in between. Germline-derived CDR1 and CDR2 are SEHNR and FQNEAQ (reference sequence). Here the CDR3 reads CASSLVGGDTEAFF. Written as DNA, the CDR3 is TGTGCCAGCAGCTTAGTCGGGGGGGACACTGAAGCTTTCTTT.

V and J are TRBV11-2 and TRBJ2-7; no reliable D call. Germline lookup yields CDR1 SGHAT and CDR2 FQNNGV. Trimming stripped 4 bases from V and 1 base from J, with 5 bases between. The CDR3 has 12 amino acids. CDR3 DNA sequence: TGTGCCAGCAGCTCCGGTTCCTACGAGCAGTACTTC. Residues: CASSSGSYEQYF.

This chain uses TRBV11-2 with TRBJ2-1; TRBD2 matches at 8 bases. Trimming at V came to 2 bases and at J to 8 bases, leaving 8 bases not matched to a gene. Germline lookup yields CDR1 SGHAT and CDR2 FQNNGV. The CDR3 extends over 15 amino acids. CDR3 in amino acids: CASSLIRGGMDEQFF. DNA of the CDR3: TGTGCCAGCAGCTTAATCCGGGGGGGAATGGATGAGCAGTTCTTC.

The chain uses TRBV7-9 and TRBJ2-7; D is perhaps TRBD2 (6 bases). The ends were cut back, 5 bases at V and 4 bases at J, with 18 bases in the middle. The V gene's germline CDR1 is SEHNR and CDR2 FQNEAQ (reference sequence). The CDR3 covers 15 residues. The CDR3 is CASSPGDGPRYEQYF. DNA of the CDR3: TGTGCCAGCAGCCCGGGGGACGGACCTAGATACGAGCAGTACTTC.

This chain joins TRBV18 and TRBJ1-1; D perhaps matches TRBD1 (6 bases). Germline V gene sequence: CDR1 KGHSH, CDR2 LQKENI. This CDR3 contains 19 residues. V was cut by 3 bases and J by 0 bases, with 23 bases left in between. As DNA, the CDR3 is TGTGCCAGCTCACCGATGAACAGGGCCCTCTCTCTTATGAACACTGAAGCTTTCTTT. Translation: CASSPMNRALSLMNTEAFF.

This clone was recorded once. V and J are TRBV30 and TRBJ1-3; D possibly corresponds to TRBD1 (5 bases). Germline V gene data show CDR1 as GTSNPN and CDR2 as SVGIG (reference sequence). Trimming removed 3 bases at V and 2 bases at J, with 11 bases between. This CDR3 is 14 amino acids long. The CDR3 spells CAWRGRGTGNTIYF. The CDR3 DNA reads as TGTGCCTGGAGGGGGCGGGGAACTGGAAACACCATATATTTT.

The rearrangement links TRBV3-1 (or the pseudogene TRBV3-2) to TRBJ2-5; 7 bases fit TRBD1. V lost 6 bases, J lost 1 base, and 8 bases stayed unmatched. The CDR3 has 15 amino acids. CDR1 LGHDT and CDR2 YNNKEL come from the germline V gene (reference sequence). CDR3 sequence: CASRQGSTSQETQYF. As DNA, the CDR3 is TGTGCCAGCAGACAGGGGTCAACTTCCCAAGAGACCCAGTACTTC.

The chain couples TRBV6-5 to TRBJ2-1; 8 nucleotides line up with TRBD2. V lost 5 bases, J lost 0 bases, and 3 bases stayed unmatched. This CDR3 is built from 15 residues. Germline V gene data show CDR1 as MNHEY and CDR2 as SVGAGI. The CDR3: CASSHGGASYNEQFF. The CDR3 nucleotides read TGTGCCAGCAGTCACGGGGGGGCCTCCTACAATGAGCAGTTCTTC.

V and J are TRBV19 and TRBJ1-5; TRBD1 might be the D (5 bases). The CDR3 is 18 amino acids. Germline V gives CDR1 LNHDA, CDR2 SQIVND (reference sequence). The germline V and J ends were trimmed by 2 bases and 0 bases, with 17 bases remaining between them. CDR3 loop: CASSIFQGGKYSNQPQHF. DNA for the CDR3: TGTGCCAGTAGTATATTCCAGGGAGGGAAGTATAGCAATCAGCCCCAGCATTTT. Drawing the rest from reference TRBV19 and TRBJ1-5, the complete variable domain is DGGITQSPKYLFRKEGQNVTLSCEQNLNHDAMYWYRQDPGQGLRLIYYSQIVNDFQKGDIAEGYSVSREKKESFPLTVTSAQKNPTAFYLCASSIFQGGKYSNQPQHFGDGTRLSIL.

V and J are TRBV6-5 and TRBJ2-5; D unclear. The length of the CDR3 is 12 residues. Looked up from germline, CDR1 is MNHEY and CDR2 is SVGAGI. V lost 6 bases and J lost 5, with 10 bases in between. The chain's CDR3 is CASSLNRETQYF. The CDR3 nucleotides read TGTGCCAGCAGCCTAAATCGGGAGACCCAGTACTTC.

This chain joins TRBV12-3 or TRBV12-4 and TRBJ1-3; no clear D. The CDR3 spans 13 residues. Deletions cut 6 bases from V and 0 bases from J, with 6 bases between. The CDR3 DNA reads as TGTGCCAGCAGGACAACCTCTGGAAACACCATATATTTT. Translation gives CASRTTSGNTIYF.

In this sample, this clone turned up a few times. The J gene is TRBJ2-2, the V gene TRBV9; D not certain. Germline CDR1 SGDLS, CDR2 YYNGEE. V was cut by 0 bases and J by 5 bases, with 8 bases left in between. The CDR3 is 14 residues long. DNA of the CDR3: TGTGCCAGCAGCGTAGTACCGCTAACCGGGGAGCTGTTTTTT. Amino acids: CASSVVPLTGELFF.

V and J are TRBV5-1 and TRBJ2-3; 8 bases map to TRBD2. Germline loops: CDR1 SGHRS, CDR2 YFSETQ. Trimming at V came to 4 bases and at J to 0 bases, leaving 7 bases not matched to a gene. This CDR3 comprises 16 residues. CDR3 DNA sequence: TGCGCCAGCAGCATGGGACTAGTGGGGAGCACAGATACGCAGTATTTT. Translation gives CASSMGLVGSTDTQYF.